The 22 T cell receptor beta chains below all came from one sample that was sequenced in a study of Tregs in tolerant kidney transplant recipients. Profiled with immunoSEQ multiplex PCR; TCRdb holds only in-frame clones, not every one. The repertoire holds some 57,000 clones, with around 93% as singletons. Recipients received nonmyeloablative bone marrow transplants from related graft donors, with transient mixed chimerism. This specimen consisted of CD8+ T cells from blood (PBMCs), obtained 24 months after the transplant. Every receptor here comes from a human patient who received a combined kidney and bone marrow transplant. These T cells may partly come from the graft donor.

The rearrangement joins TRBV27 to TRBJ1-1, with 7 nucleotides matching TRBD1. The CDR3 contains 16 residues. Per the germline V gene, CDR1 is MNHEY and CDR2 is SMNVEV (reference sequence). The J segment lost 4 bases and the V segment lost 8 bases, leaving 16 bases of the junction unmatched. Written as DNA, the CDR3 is TGTGCCAGCCACTCCCTACAGGGGAGAGGGTTCACTGAAGCTTTCTTT. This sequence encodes CASHSLQGRGFTEAFF.

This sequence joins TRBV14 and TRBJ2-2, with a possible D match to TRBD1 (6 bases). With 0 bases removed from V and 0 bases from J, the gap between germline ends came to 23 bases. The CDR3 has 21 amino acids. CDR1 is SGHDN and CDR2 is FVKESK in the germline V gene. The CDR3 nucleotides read TGTGCCAGCAGCCAAGAAGGTAATTGGGGTTCAGGGGTTGCGAACACCGGGGAGCTGTTTTTT. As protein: CASSQEGNWGSGVANTGELFF.

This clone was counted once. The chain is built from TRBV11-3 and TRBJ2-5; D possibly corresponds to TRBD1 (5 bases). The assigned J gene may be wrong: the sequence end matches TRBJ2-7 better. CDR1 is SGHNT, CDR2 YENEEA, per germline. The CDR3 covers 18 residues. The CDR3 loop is CASSPRQSRNGPSYEQYF. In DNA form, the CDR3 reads TGTGCCAGCAGCCCCAGACAGTCGAGGAACGGACCCTCCTACGAGCAGTACTTC.

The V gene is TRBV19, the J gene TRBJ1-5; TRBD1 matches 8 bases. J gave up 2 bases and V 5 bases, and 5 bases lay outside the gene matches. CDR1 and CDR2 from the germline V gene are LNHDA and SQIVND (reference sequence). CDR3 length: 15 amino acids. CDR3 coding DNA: TGTGCCAGTAGTGCCCAGGGGGCCGGCAATCAGCCCCAGCATTTT. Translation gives CASSAQGAGNQPQHF.

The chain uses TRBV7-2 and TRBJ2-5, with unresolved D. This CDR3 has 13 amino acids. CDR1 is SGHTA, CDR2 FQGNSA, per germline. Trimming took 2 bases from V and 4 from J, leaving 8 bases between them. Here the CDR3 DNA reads TGTGCCAGCAGCTTAAGCCCAGGAGAGACCCAGTACTTC. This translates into CASSLSPGETQYF.

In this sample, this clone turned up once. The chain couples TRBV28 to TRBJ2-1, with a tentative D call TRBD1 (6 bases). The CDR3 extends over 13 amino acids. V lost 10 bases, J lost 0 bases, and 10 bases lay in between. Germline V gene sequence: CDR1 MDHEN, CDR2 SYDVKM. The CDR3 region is CATQDSSYNEQFF. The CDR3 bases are TGTGCCACCCAGGACAGCTCCTACAATGAGCAGTTCTTC.

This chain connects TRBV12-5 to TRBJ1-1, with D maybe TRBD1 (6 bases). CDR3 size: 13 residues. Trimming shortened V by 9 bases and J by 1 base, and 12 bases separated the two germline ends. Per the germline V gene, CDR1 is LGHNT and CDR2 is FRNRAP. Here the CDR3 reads CASAQGANTEAFF. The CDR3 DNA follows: TGTGCTAGCGCACAGGGAGCGAACACTGAAGCTTTCTTT.

CDR3 DNA: TGTGCCAGCAGCTTAGGAGGACAGGGGGACTACGAGCAGTACTTC. As protein: CASSLGGQGDYEQYF. This chain connects TRBV13 to TRBJ2-7, with 10 bases identical to TRBD1. V lost 0 bases and J lost 3; bases outside the gene matches: 2. Germline lookup yields CDR1 PRHDT and CDR2 FYEKMQ (reference sequence). The CDR3 is 15 residues long.

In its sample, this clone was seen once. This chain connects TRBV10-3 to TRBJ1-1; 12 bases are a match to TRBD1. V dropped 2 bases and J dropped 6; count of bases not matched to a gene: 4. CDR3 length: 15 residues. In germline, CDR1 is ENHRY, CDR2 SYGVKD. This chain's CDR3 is CAISEPGQGASEAFF. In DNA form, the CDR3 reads TGTGCCATCAGTGAGCCGGGACAGGGGGCATCTGAAGCTTTCTTT.

The CDR3 DNA follows: TGCGCCAGCAGCCCCCGGTTTAGTGGGAGGGCAGCCTCTGGAAACACCATATATTTT. Translated: CASSPRFSGRAASGNTIYF. The chain employs TRBV4-1 and TRBJ1-3; no clear D. CDR3 length equals 19 residues. Germline V gene sequence: CDR1 MGHRA, CDR2 YSYEKL. The V end was cut by 4 bases, the J end by 0 bases, with 22 bases between.

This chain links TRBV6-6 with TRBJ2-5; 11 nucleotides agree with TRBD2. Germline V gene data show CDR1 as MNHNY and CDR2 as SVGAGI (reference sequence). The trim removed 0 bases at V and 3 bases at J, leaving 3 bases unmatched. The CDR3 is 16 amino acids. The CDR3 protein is CASSYSPLAGEETQYF. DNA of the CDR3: TGTGCCAGCAGTTACTCCCCACTAGCGGGGGAAGAGACCCAGTACTTC.

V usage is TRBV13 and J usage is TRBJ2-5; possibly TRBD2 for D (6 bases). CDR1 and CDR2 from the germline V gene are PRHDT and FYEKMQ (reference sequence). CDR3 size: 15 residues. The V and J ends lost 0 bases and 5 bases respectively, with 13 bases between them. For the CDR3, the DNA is TGTGCCAGCAGCTTAGGCCTGCGTGGGGGGGAGACCCAGTACTTC. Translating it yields CASSLGLRGGETQYF.

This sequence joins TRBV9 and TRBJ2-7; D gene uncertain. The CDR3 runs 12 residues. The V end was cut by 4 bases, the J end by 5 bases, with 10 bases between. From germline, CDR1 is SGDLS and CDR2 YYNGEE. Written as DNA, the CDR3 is TGTGCCAGCAGCTCCAACGCAGACGAGCAGTACTTC. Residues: CASSSNADEQYF.

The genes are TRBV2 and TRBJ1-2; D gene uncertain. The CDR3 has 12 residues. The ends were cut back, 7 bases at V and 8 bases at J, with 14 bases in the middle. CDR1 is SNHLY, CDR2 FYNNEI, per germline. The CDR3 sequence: CASKEDSWGYTF. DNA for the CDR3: TGTGCCAGCAAGGAAGACTCTTGGGGCTACACCTTC.

The CDR3 protein is CATSRTGYSYEQYF. The CDR3 DNA reads TGTGCCACCAGCCGGACAGGCTACTCCTACGAGCAGTACTTC. V usage is TRBV15 and J usage is TRBJ2-7, with 7 bases that match TRBD1. J lost 0 bases, V lost 5 bases, and 4 bases had no gene match. CDR1 and CDR2 from the germline V gene are LNHNV and YYDKDF (reference sequence). This CDR3 comprises 14 residues.

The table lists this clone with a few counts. CDR3 loop: CASSPTGVSNQPQHF. The CDR3 bases are TGCGCCAGCAGTCCAACGGGGGTTAGCAATCAGCCCCAGCATTTT. The rearrangement uses TRBV4-3 and TRBJ1-5; D might be TRBD1 (5 bases). There are 15 residues in the CDR3. The germline gives CDR1 LGHNA, CDR2 YSLEER. Trimming stripped 6 bases from V and 0 bases from J, with 12 bases between.

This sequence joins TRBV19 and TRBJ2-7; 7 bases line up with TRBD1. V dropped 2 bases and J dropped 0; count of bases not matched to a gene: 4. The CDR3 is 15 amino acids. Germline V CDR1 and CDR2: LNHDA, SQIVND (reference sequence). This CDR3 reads CASSITDRVSYEQYF. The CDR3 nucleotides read TGTGCCAGTAGTATAACCGACAGGGTCTCCTACGAGCAGTACTTC.

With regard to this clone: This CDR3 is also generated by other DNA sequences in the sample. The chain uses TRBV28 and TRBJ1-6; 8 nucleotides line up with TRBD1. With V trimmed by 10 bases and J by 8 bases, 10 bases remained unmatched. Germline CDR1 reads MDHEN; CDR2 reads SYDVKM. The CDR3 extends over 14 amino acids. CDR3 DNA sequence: TGTGCCACCCTTCTACAGGGGGTTGATTCACCCCTCCACTTT. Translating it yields CATLLQGVDSPLHF. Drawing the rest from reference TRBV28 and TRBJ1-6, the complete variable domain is DVKVTQSSRYLVKRTGEKVFLECVQDMDHENMFWYRQDPGLGLRLIYFSYDVKMKEKGDIPEGYSVSREKKERFSLILESASTNQTSMYLCATLLQGVDSPLHFGNGTRLTVT.

The CDR3 loop is CASSLGVAGGDAETQYF. DNA of the CDR3: TGTGCCAGCAGCTTAGGGGTAGCGGGGGGGGACGCGGAGACCCAGTACTTC. V usage is TRBV7-8 and J usage is TRBJ2-5; 11 bases match TRBD2. The junction had 9 bases not matched to a gene; V was cut back by 1 base and J by 5 bases. CDR1 SGHVS and CDR2 FQNEAQ come from the germline V gene. This CDR3 spans 17 amino acids.

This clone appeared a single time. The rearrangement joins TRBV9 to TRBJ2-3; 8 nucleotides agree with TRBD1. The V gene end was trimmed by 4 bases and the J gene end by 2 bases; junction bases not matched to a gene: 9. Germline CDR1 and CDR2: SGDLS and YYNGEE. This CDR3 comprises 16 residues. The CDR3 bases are TGTGCCAGCAGCATATCCGGGACAGGAGTCACAGATACGCAGTATTTT. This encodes CASSISGTGVTDTQYF.

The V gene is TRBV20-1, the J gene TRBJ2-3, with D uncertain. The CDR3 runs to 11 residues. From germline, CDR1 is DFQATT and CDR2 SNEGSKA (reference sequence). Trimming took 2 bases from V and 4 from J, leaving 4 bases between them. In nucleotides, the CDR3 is TGCAGTGCTAGATTCGCAGATACGCAGTATTTT. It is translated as CSARFADTQYF.

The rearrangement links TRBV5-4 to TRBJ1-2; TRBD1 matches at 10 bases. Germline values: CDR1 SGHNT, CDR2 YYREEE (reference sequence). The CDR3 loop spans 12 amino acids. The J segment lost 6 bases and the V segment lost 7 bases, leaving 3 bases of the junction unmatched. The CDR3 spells CASGGQGDGYTF. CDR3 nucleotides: TGTGCCAGCGGCGGACAGGGGGATGGCTACACCTTC.